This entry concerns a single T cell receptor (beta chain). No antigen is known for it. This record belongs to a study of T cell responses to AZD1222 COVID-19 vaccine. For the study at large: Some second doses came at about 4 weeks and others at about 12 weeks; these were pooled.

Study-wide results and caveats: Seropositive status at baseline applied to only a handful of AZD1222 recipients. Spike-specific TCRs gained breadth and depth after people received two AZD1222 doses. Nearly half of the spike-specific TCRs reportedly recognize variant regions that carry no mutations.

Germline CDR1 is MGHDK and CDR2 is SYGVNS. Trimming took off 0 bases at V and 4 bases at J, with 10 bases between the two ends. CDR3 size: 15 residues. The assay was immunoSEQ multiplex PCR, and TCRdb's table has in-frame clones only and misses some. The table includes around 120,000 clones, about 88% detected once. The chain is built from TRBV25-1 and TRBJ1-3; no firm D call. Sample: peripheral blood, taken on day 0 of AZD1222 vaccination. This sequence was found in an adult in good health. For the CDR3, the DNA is TGTGCCAGCAGTGAATACGGGGTGGCCGGAAACACCATATATTTT. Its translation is CASSEYGVAGNTIYF.